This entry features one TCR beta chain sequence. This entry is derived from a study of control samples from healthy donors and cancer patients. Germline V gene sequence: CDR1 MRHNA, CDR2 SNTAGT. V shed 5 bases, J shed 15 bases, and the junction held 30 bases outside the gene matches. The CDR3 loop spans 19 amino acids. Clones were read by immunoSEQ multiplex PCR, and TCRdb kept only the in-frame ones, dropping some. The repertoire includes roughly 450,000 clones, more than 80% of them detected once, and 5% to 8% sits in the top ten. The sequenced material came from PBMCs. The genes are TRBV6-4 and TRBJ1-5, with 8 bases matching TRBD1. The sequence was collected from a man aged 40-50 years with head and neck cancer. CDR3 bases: TGTGCCAGCAGTCCGGGACAGGAGGCAAAATCCGGGACATTCAGAAGGGGGCATTTT. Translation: CASSPGQEAKSGTFRRGHF.